This T cell receptor beta chain is from a study of CD8 T cells in Susac syndrome. Overall study findings and caveats: In its TCR sequencing and HLA analysis, the study acknowledged that the number of individuals was relatively small.

Random hexamers were used to reverse transcribe an amount of roughly 0.45 to 1 ug RNA. MiXCR was run by TCRdb on the immunoSEQ multiplex PCR reads, yielding one entry per CDR3 protein. Counted here are about 76,000 distinct CDR3 sequences, around 90% occurring once; the ten biggest clones make up about 0.52%. For this clonotype: Its antigen is undetermined.

Trimming removed 0 bases at V and 0 bases at J, with 6 bases between. The CDR3 covers 15 residues. Germline V gene lookup returns CDR1 LNHNV and CDR2 YYDKDF (reference sequence). CD8+ and CD4+ T cells taken from blood had their TCR beta sequenced. Negative isolation was applied to CD8+ and CD4+ T cells, and FACS enrichment was applied to TEMRA cells. Sequenced sample: CD8+ T cells from PBMCs. The rearrangement links TRBV15 to TRBJ1-5; D not certain. This TCR came from a human donor with multiple sclerosis. CDR3 loop: CATSRDRYSNQPQHF. DNA of the CDR3: TGTGCCACCAGCAGAGACAGATATAGCAATCAGCCCCAGCATTTT.